The 18 T cell receptor beta chains given below trace back to one sample, sequenced in a study of cytomegalovirus exposure and HLA in healthy donors. The study ran its PCR with 60 Vbeta and 13 Jbeta primers. Sequenced by immunoSEQ multiplex PCR; TCRdb stores in-frame clones only, minus some. This table holds around 180,000 clones, 82% found once. The material sequenced was PBMCs. The origin of the receptors is a woman aged 45-65 years in good health and CMV-seronegative.

V usage is TRBV6-1 and J usage is TRBJ1-5; possible D gene TRBD1, 6 bases. Per germline, CDR1 MNHNS and CDR2 SASEGT. The CDR3 totals 13 residues. Trimming left V 8 bases short and J 5 bases short, with 13 bases between. CDR3 DNA: TGTGCCAGCGAGGGGACAACCTATCAGCCCCAGCATTTT. It is translated as CASEGTTYQPQHF.

The chain has TRBV9 and TRBJ1-1; D is uncertain. The V gene's germline CDR1 is SGDLS and CDR2 YYNGEE. Trimming pared 3 bases from V and 2 bases from J, leaving 8 bases between. The CDR3 covers 13 residues. The CDR3 protein is CASSALSNTEAFF. CDR3 sequence (DNA): TGTGCCAGCAGCGCGCTATCCAACACTGAAGCTTTCTTT.

The V gene is TRBV5-4, the J gene TRBJ2-6, with 8 bases fitting TRBD1. V shed 4 bases and J 2 bases; nucleotides not matched to a gene: 2. Per germline, CDR1 SGHNT and CDR2 YYREEE (reference sequence). The CDR3 extends over 15 amino acids. The CDR3 nucleotides are TGTGCCAGCAGCCCCAGGGGGCCTGGGGCCAACGTCCTGACTTTC. Amino acids: CASSPRGPGANVLTF.

In DNA, the CDR3 is TGTGCCAGCAGCATGGCACCAATCTTAGGCTACACCTTC. It codes for CASSMAPILGYTF. V gene TRBV7-6 combines with J gene TRBJ1-2; D gene uncertain. The V gene lost 5 bases and the J gene lost 8 bases, with 15 bases spanning the gap. CDR3 length: 13 amino acids. CDR1 is SGHVS and CDR2 is FNYEAQ in the germline V gene.

This chain joins TRBV11-2 and TRBJ2-5; 7 bases are shared with TRBD2. CDR3 length: 13 amino acids. The V segment lost 3 bases and the J segment 3 bases; nucleotides outside the gene matches: 1. In germline, CDR1 is SGHAT, CDR2 FQNNGV. CDR3 DNA sequence: TGTGCCAGCAGCTTTGCGGGGGAAGAGACCCAGTACTTC. Residues: CASSFAGEETQYF.

The gene calls are TRBV23-1 and TRBJ2-3; the match to TRBD2 covers 8 bases. TRBV23-1 belongs to the ORF category, with a function that is uncertain. The CDR3 runs to 16 residues. Germline trimming cut 4 bases from V and 4 bases from J; bases unmatched to any gene: 10. The CDR3 DNA reads as TGCGCCAGCAGTCTATTTCACGGGAGGGCCGCAGATACGCAGTATTTT. It translates to CASSLFHGRAADTQYF.

This rearrangement joins TRBV15 to TRBJ1-3; D uncertain. Looked up from germline, CDR1 is LNHNV and CDR2 is YYDKDF (reference sequence). Trimming took 5 bases from V and 0 from J, leaving 2 bases between them. The CDR3 sequence is 12 residues long. The CDR3 coding sequence is TGTGCCACCAGCTACTCTGGAAACACCATATATTTT. Amino acid sequence: CATSYSGNTIYF.

V usage is TRBV9 and J usage is TRBJ2-7; TRBD2 matches at 12 bases. J was trimmed by 6 bases and V by 4 bases; bases with no gene match: 8. The germline gives CDR1 SGDLS, CDR2 YYNGEE. The CDR3 spans 15 residues. The CDR3 DNA is TGTGCCAGCAGCACAACCGGGACTAGCGGGCGCGAGCAGTACTTC. This gives the protein CASSTTGTSGREQYF.

Points on this clone: Sequence at one end of the junction differs from germline and may be a read error. The V and J genes are TRBV25-1 and TRBJ2-5; 9 bases agree with TRBD1. TRBJ2-7 explains the end of the DNA better; the J call may be wrong. The CDR3 extends over 15 amino acids. Germline CDR1 reads MGHDK; CDR2 reads SYGVNS. The CDR3 DNA reads TGCGCCAGCAGTGAACCCCGGACAGGGGTCCACGAGCAGTACTTC. It specifies CASSEPRTGVHEQYF.

The sample holds one count of this clone. The chain joins TRBV29-1 to TRBJ2-3; tentatively, D is TRBD2 (7 bases). This CDR3 contains 13 residues. Germline CDR1 is SQVTM and CDR2 is ANQGSEA. The V end lost 2 bases, the J end lost 4 bases, and 10 bases lay between the germline ends. CDR3 amino acids: CSVEWGGADTQYF. Here the CDR3 DNA reads TGCAGCGTTGAATGGGGGGGCGCAGATACGCAGTATTTT.

The V call is TRBV4-1, the J call TRBJ2-7; 10 bases map to TRBD1. CDR3 length equals 14 residues. Germline V CDR1 and CDR2: MGHRA, YSYEKL. The junction had 8 bases not matched to a gene; V was cut back by 5 bases and J by 7 bases. CDR3 DNA sequence: TGCGCCAGCAGCTGGGGACAGGGGACTTGGGAGCAGTACTTC. This encodes CASSWGQGTWEQYF.

The gene calls are TRBV15 and TRBJ1-1; unclear D gene. Per the germline V gene, CDR1 is LNHNV and CDR2 is YYDKDF (reference sequence). Between the trimmed V and J ends, which lost 1 base and 3 bases, there was a span of 21 bases. This CDR3 contains 18 residues. CDR3 region: CATSRGGWEASRDTEAFF. For the CDR3, the DNA is TGTGCCACCAGCAGAGGGGGTTGGGAGGCTAGTCGGGACACTGAAGCTTTCTTT.

The rearrangement links TRBV9 to TRBJ1-3; 12 nucleotides align to TRBD1. Germline assignment: CDR1 SGDLS and CDR2 YYNGEE. The V and J ends lost 4 bases and 0 bases, in that order; junction bases with no gene match: 8. The CDR3 extends over 18 amino acids. The CDR3 region has the DNA TGTGCCAGCAGCCCCGGACCGGGACAGGGGGCCTCTGGAAACACCATATATTTT. Protein sequence: CASSPGPGQGASGNTIYF.

V and J are TRBV23-1 and TRBJ2-5; D is undetermined. TRBV23-1 is flagged as an ORF with uncertain function. This CDR3 spans 16 amino acids. V gave up 2 bases and J gave up 2 bases, with 15 bases separating them. The CDR3 region has the DNA TGCGCCAGCAGTCAAAATTGGGCAGCTTCACAAGAGACCCAGTACTTC. It specifies CASSQNWAASQETQYF.

This clone was detected a few times. This chain connects TRBV5-1 to TRBJ2-5; the match to TRBD2 covers 12 bases. Per the germline V gene, CDR1 is SGHRS and CDR2 is YFSETQ. The CDR3 loop spans 18 amino acids. V trimming: 0 bases; J trimming: 2 bases; junction bases outside the gene matches: 8. The CDR3 reads CASSLALAGGRPQETQYF. CDR3 nucleotide sequence: TGCGCCAGCAGCTTGGCCCTAGCGGGGGGGCGGCCTCAAGAGACCCAGTACTTC.

This chain uses TRBV5-5 with TRBJ2-5, with a tentative D call TRBD1 (6 bases). CDR1 is SGHKS and CDR2 is YYEKEE in the germline V gene (reference sequence). V gave up 4 bases and J gave up 2 bases, with 12 bases separating them. This CDR3 comprises 14 residues. The CDR3 reads CASSPQGLQETQYF. The CDR3 coding sequence is TGTGCCAGCAGCCCACAGGGATTACAAGAGACCCAGTACTTC.

The chain has TRBV11-2 and TRBJ1-5; D uncertain. The CDR3 contains 14 residues. V dropped 3 bases and J dropped 0 bases, with 6 bases sitting between them. The germline CDR1 and CDR2 sequences are SGHAT and FQNNGV. The DNA for the CDR3 is TGTGCCAGCAGCTTCGAGGGTAGCAATCAGCCCCAGCATTTT. It specifies CASSFEGSNQPQHF.

In this sample, this clone turned up a few times. The chain is built from TRBV28 and TRBJ2-7, with D unclear. The CDR3 covers 11 residues. Trimming removed 8 bases at V and 0 bases at J, with 5 bases between. From germline, CDR1 is MDHEN and CDR2 SYDVKM. In DNA form, the CDR3 reads TGTGCCAGCGCCAGCTCCTACGAGCAGTACTTC. Residues: CASASSYEQYF.